The 24 T cell receptor beta chains in this list originate from one sample, sequenced in a study of shared clonotypes between healthy human individuals. Sequenced by immunoSEQ multiplex PCR; TCRdb stores in-frame clones only, minus some. This table has 2 million to 2.5 million clones, approximately 95% appearing once. What was sequenced was naive CD4+ T cells from PBMCs. Described subset: CD45RA+ positively selected. Receptors originate from a man aged 18-30 years in good health. Some clones in this sample may be carry-over from other donors' samples.

In regard to this clone: Other DNA sequences in the sample encode the same CDR3. The rearrangement links TRBV5-1 to TRBJ2-7; no reliable D call. The CDR3 length is 14 residues. Germline loops: CDR1 SGHRS, CDR2 YFSETQ. V gave up 0 bases and J gave up 2 bases, with 9 bases separating them. This CDR3 is CASSLVGRAYEQYF. CDR3 coding DNA: TGCGCCAGCAGCTTGGTTGGCAGAGCCTACGAGCAGTACTTC.

The chain joins TRBV14 to TRBJ1-2, with a tentative D call TRBD1 (6 bases). The CDR3 length is 18 residues. Between the trimmed V and J ends, which lost 3 bases and 6 bases, there was a span of 26 bases. Germline V gene lookup returns CDR1 SGHDN and CDR2 FVKESK. CDR3 DNA sequence: TGTGCCAGCAGCCAGTGGCTGGGGGGCCAAGGGCAGATTGATGGCTACACCTTC. Translated, it gives CASSQWLGGQGQIDGYTF.

The chain uses TRBV5-4 and TRBJ1-1; D ambiguous. The CDR3 spans 13 residues. V shed 4 bases and J shed 0 bases, with 7 bases lying between them. Germline lookup yields CDR1 SGHNT and CDR2 YYREEE (reference sequence). The CDR3 loop reads CASSDSVNTEAFF. The CDR3 DNA reads as TGTGCCAGCAGCGATAGTGTGAACACTGAAGCTTTCTTT. Combining the CDR3 with reference TRBV5-4 and TRBJ1-1 gives the whole variable domain ETGVTQSPTHLIKTRGQQVTLRCSSQSGHNTVSWYQQALGQGPQFIFQYYREEENGRGNFPPRFSGLQFPNYSSELNVNALELDDSALYLCASSDSVNTEAFFGQGTRLTVV.

The V gene is TRBV5-1, the J gene TRBJ2-1; maybe TRBD2 (6 bases). CDR3 length equals 16 residues. Germline lookup yields CDR1 SGHRS and CDR2 YFSETQ. V shed 3 bases and J shed 1 base, with 14 bases lying between them. CDR3 coding DNA: TGCGCCAGCAGCTCCCGGCGGGGAGGTTCCTACAATGAGCAGTTCTTC. Its protein is CASSSRRGGSYNEQFF.

V and J are TRBV5-1 and TRBJ2-1; the match to TRBD2 covers 10 bases. This CDR3 is built from 17 residues. Germline V gene sequence: CDR1 SGHRS, CDR2 YFSETQ. V trimming: 3 bases; J trimming: 3 bases; junction bases outside the gene matches: 9. The CDR3 region is CASSSLQGLADYNEQFF. The CDR3 DNA sequence: TGCGCCAGCAGCTCACTCCAAGGACTAGCGGACTACAATGAGCAGTTCTTC.

A word on this clone: Other DNA sequences in this specimen translate into the identical CDR3. V is TRBV5-1 and J is TRBJ1-3, with 7 nucleotides matching TRBD1. The length of the CDR3 is 15 residues. Germline V gene sequence: CDR1 SGHRS, CDR2 YFSETQ. Trimming removed 3 bases from V and 0 bases from J; junction bases left unmatched: 3. Written as DNA, the CDR3 is TGCGCCAGCAGCTGGACAGGTTCCTCTGGAAACACCATATATTTT. Protein sequence: CASSWTGSSGNTIYF.

This clone was observed a few times. The chain carries TRBV7-3 and TRBJ1-1; D unresolved. From germline, CDR1 is SGHTA and CDR2 FQGTGA. The CDR3 contains 13 residues. V was trimmed by 2 bases and J by 4 bases, leaving 8 bases between them. The chain's CDR3 is CASSLLLSTEAFF. The CDR3, as DNA: TGTGCCAGCAGCTTACTACTGAGCACTGAAGCTTTCTTT. Full variable domain (remainder filled in from reference TRBV7-3 and TRBJ1-1): GAGVSQTPSNKVTEKGKYVELRCDPISGHTALYWYRQSLGQGPEFLIYFQGTGAADDSGLPNDRFFAVRPEGSVSTLKIQRTERGDSAVYLCASSLLLSTEAFFGQGTRLTVV.

The V gene is TRBV6-5, the J gene TRBJ1-4; D remains ambiguous. The CDR3 is 14 amino acids. Trimming removed 0 bases from V and 8 bases from J, with 10 bases in between. From germline, CDR1 is MNHEY and CDR2 SVGAGI. CDR3 residues: CASSYSGRSEKLFF. CDR3 in DNA: TGTGCCAGCAGTTACTCTGGAAGGAGCGAAAAACTGTTTTTT.

The V gene is TRBV28, the J gene TRBJ2-7, with 12 nucleotides matching TRBD1. V was pared by 5 bases and J by 7 bases, with 6 bases of the junction left unmatched. Germline lookup yields CDR1 MDHEN and CDR2 SYDVKM. The CDR3 extends over 14 amino acids. This CDR3 is CASSVRDRGREQYF. The CDR3 bases are TGTGCCAGCAGTGTGAGGGACAGGGGGCGAGAGCAGTACTTC.

V and J are TRBV4-1 and TRBJ2-1; D unclear. The CDR3 consists of 14 residues. V was clipped by 1 base and J by 7 bases, with 11 bases between them. Per the germline V gene, CDR1 is MGHRA and CDR2 is YSYEKL. In DNA form, the CDR3 reads TGCGCCAGCAGCCAAGGCGTCGTCGCGAATGAGCAGTTCTTC. It is translated as CASSQGVVANEQFF.

The genes are TRBV7-2 and TRBJ2-3; 7 bases align to TRBD2. V was pared by 1 base and J by 4 bases, with 5 bases of the junction left unmatched. Per germline, CDR1 SGHTA and CDR2 FQGNSA. The CDR3 runs to 15 residues. In nucleotides, the CDR3 is TGTGCCAGCAGCTTAGGAGCGGGATTGTCAGATACGCAGTATTTT. It encodes CASSLGAGLSDTQYF.

This chain links TRBV19 with TRBJ1-5; D is unclear. The CDR3 runs to 16 residues. Between the trimmed V and J ends, which lost 7 bases and 0 bases, there was a span of 16 bases. Germline CDR1 LNHDA, CDR2 SQIVND (reference sequence). The chain's CDR3 is CASTEGLGDSNQPQHF. The CDR3 DNA reads TGTGCCAGTACCGAAGGGCTGGGTGATAGCAATCAGCCCCAGCATTTT.

This chain links TRBV28 with TRBJ1-1, with unresolved D. V was trimmed by 7 bases and J by 2 bases, leaving 11 bases between them. This CDR3 contains 13 residues. Per the germline V gene, CDR1 is MDHEN and CDR2 is SYDVKM. The CDR3 sequence: CASNPPTNTEAFF. In DNA, the CDR3 is TGTGCCAGCAACCCCCCAACTAACACTGAAGCTTTCTTT.

This clone was detected once. The chain uses TRBV5-5 and TRBJ2-7; D possibly corresponds to TRBD2 (5 bases). The CDR3 sequence is 16 residues long. Trimming cost V 6 bases and J 0 bases, with 19 bases left between them. Germline CDR1 reads SGHKS; CDR2 reads YYEKEE (reference sequence). The CDR3 nucleotides are TGTGCCAGCACCAAAGGGCCGGGGTCCAGCTCCTACGAGCAGTACTTC. As protein: CASTKGPGSSSYEQYF.

The chain is built from TRBV27 and TRBJ2-1, with D unclear. CDR3 length equals 14 residues. V lost 0 bases, J lost 8 bases, and 11 bases lay in between. CDR1 MNHEY and CDR2 SMNVEV come from the germline V gene (reference sequence). The CDR3 nucleotides read TGTGCCAGCAGTTTATCGATTAACAGCCATGAGCAGTTCTTC. It codes for CASSLSINSHEQFF.

The chain joins TRBV7-8 to TRBJ2-1, with D hard to call. The germline V gene encodes CDR1 SGHVS and CDR2 FQNEAQ. The V end was cut by 6 bases, the J end by 8 bases, with 14 bases between. CDR3 length: 13 amino acids. Here the CDR3 DNA reads TGTGCCAGCAGTTGGACCCGCGACCATGAGCAGTTCTTC. Translation: CASSWTRDHEQFF. The whole variable domain, remainder taken from reference TRBV7-8 and TRBJ2-1, is GAGVSQSPRYKVAKRGQDVALRCDPISGHVSLFWYQQALGQGPEFLTYFQNEAQLDKSGLPSDRFFAERPEGSVSTLKIQRTQQEDSAVYLCASSWTRDHEQFFGPGTRLTVL.

The chain combines TRBV6-5 with TRBJ1-2; tentatively, D is TRBD1 (5 bases). The CDR3 totals 14 residues. The ends were cut back, 4 bases at V and 7 bases at J, with 16 bases in the middle. CDR1 MNHEY and CDR2 SVGAGI come from the germline V gene. The DNA for the CDR3 is TGTGCCAGCAGTTCTCCGGGACGCCTTGGTGGCTACACCTTC. It codes for CASSSPGRLGGYTF.

In its sample, this clone was seen once. The gene calls are TRBV5-1 and TRBJ2-1, with 9 bases aligning to TRBD2. Germline V lookup: CDR1 SGHRS, CDR2 YFSETQ. V gave up 0 bases and J gave up 7 bases; unmatched junction bases: 8. The CDR3 contains 16 residues. DNA of the CDR3: TGCGCCAGCAGCTTGGCCGGGCTAGCGGGACGGAATGAGCAGTTCTTC. It translates to CASSLAGLAGRNEQFF.

The DNA of the CDR3 is TGTGCCAGCAGACCCCGACAGGGGACCGGGGAGCTGTTTTTT. It yields the protein CASRPRQGTGELFF. The chain carries TRBV28 and TRBJ2-2, with 8 nucleotides matching TRBD1. The trim removed 6 bases at V and 5 bases at J, leaving 5 bases unmatched. The CDR3 runs to 14 residues. Per germline, CDR1 MDHEN and CDR2 SYDVKM.

This clone was seen only once. CDR3 bases: TGTGCCAGCAGTTTTAGGACAGCGGGCAATCAGCCCCAGCATTTT. This translates into CASSFRTAGNQPQHF. The rearrangement joins TRBV27 to TRBJ1-5; a possible D gene is TRBD1 (6 bases). The CDR3 has 15 residues. Germline CDR1 is MNHEY and CDR2 is SMNVEV (reference sequence). Trimming took off 3 bases at V and 2 bases at J, with 11 bases between the two ends.

The chain couples TRBV5-1 to TRBJ2-7; 7 nucleotides match TRBD1. The germline V gene has CDR1 SGHRS and CDR2 YFSETQ. The CDR3 contains 14 residues. After removal of 5 bases from V and 1 base from J, the junction contained 6 bases not matched to a gene. The CDR3 nucleotides are TGCGCCAGCAGATATCCGGGACAGTCCTACGAGCAGTACTTC. This encodes CASRYPGQSYEQYF. Drawing the rest from reference TRBV5-1 and TRBJ2-7, the complete variable domain is KAGVTQTPRYLIKTRGQQVTLSCSPISGHRSVSWYQQTPGQGLQFLFEYFSETQRNKGNFPGRFSGRQFSNSRSEMNVSTLELGDSALYLCASRYPGQSYEQYFGPGTRLTVT.

The chain links TRBV5-6 to TRBJ2-3; TRBD2 matches 7 bases. Trimming removed 0 bases from V and 0 bases from J; junction bases left unmatched: 4. Germline CDR1 and CDR2: SGHDT and YYEEEE. This CDR3 contains 16 residues. The CDR3, as DNA: TGTGCCAGCAGCTTGGGGCTAGCGGCGAGCACAGATACGCAGTATTTT. It is translated as CASSLGLAASTDTQYF.

The CDR3 spells CASSRTGQGSDTQYF. As DNA, the CDR3 is TGTGCCAGCAGCCGCACCGGACAGGGCTCAGATACGCAGTATTTT. The chain links TRBV7-3 to TRBJ2-3; 8 bases are a match to TRBD1. Germline V lookup: CDR1 SGHTA, CDR2 FQGTGA. V dropped 5 bases and J dropped 4; count of bases not matched to a gene: 8. The CDR3 loop spans 15 amino acids.

This chain uses TRBV9 with TRBJ2-5, with 10 bases lining up with TRBD1. Germline loops: CDR1 SGDLS, CDR2 YYNGEE. The V gene end was trimmed by 3 bases and the J gene end by 4 bases; junction bases not matched to a gene: 3. The CDR3 is 14 amino acids. In DNA, the CDR3 is TGTGCCAGCAGCGAGGGACAGGGGCTAGAGACCCAGTACTTC. It is translated as CASSEGQGLETQYF. Variable domain in full (rest from reference TRBV9 and TRBJ2-5): DSGVTQTPKHLITATGQRVTLRCSPRSGDLSVYWYQQSLDQGLQFLIQYYNGEERAKGNILERFSAQQFPDLHSELNLSSLELGDSALYFCASSEGQGLETQYFGPGTRLLVL.